This TCR beta chain was found in a study of blood T cell repertoires in COVID-19. Original methodology: By means of reference gene primer amplification, nucleated cell counts were estimated. TCRdb's copy holds only in-frame clones and misses some; the assay was immunoSEQ multiplex PCR. Clone size and V and J calls were adopted from that table, with D and trimming inferred from the DNA. Here the sample spans 200,000 to 250,000 clones, 90% to 95% being singletons. J lost 2 bases, V lost 8 bases, and 12 bases had no gene match. The CDR3 loop spans 15 amino acids. In germline, CDR1 is MDHEN, CDR2 SYDVKM. This TCR was recovered from a man aged 25 to 40 with acute or convalescent COVID-19. Sequencing was done on a sample of peripheral blood. V usage is TRBV28 and J usage is TRBJ2-7; 7 bases map to TRBD2. CDR3 coding DNA: TGTGCCAGCTCGAAAGGGCGGCTAGCGGCCTACGAGCAGTACTTC. It is translated as CASSKGRLAAYEQYF.